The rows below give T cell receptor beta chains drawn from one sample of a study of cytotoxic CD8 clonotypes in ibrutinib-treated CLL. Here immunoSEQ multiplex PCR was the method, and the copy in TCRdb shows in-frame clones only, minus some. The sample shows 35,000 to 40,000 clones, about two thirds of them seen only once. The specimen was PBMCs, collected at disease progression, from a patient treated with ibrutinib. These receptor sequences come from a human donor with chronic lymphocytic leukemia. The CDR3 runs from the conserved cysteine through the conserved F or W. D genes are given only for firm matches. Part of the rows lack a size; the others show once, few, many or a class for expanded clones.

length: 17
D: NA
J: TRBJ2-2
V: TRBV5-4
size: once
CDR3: CASNKAGGAPNTGELFF
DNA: TGTGCCAGCAACAAGGCTGGCGGGGCCCCAAACACCGGGGAGCTGTTTTTT

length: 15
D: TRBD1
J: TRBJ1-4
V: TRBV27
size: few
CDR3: CASSPGQGAKEKLFF
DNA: TGTGCCAGCAGCCCCGGACAGGGGGCTAAGGAAAAACTGTTTTTT

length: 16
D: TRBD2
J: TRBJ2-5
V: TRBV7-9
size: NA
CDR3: CASSLGTSGGQETQYF
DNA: TGTGCCAGCAGCTTGGGGACTAGCGGGGGGCAAGAGACCCAGTACTTC

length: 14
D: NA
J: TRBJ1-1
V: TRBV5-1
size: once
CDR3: CASSLVSGSTEAFF
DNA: TGCGCCAGCAGCTTGGTTTCAGGGAGCACTGAAGCTTTCTTT

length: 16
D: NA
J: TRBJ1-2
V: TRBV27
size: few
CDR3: CASSLSFFRGDHGYTF
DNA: TGTGCCAGCAGTTTATCTTTCTTCCGGGGGGACCATGGCTACACCTTC

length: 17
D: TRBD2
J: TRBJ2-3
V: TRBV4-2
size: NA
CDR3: CASSPSMRGFNTDTQYF
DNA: TGTGCCAGCAGCCCCTCCATGCGGGGGTTTAACACAGATACGCAGTATTTT

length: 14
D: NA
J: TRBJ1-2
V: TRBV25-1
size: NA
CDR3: CASSEEGVFNGYTF
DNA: TGTGCCAGCAGTGAAGAGGGAGTGTTCAATGGCTACACCTTC

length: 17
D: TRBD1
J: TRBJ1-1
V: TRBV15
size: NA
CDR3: CATRRGALVGISTEAFF
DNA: TGTGCCACCCGCAGGGGGGCCCTAGTTGGGATATCCACTGAAGCTTTCTTT

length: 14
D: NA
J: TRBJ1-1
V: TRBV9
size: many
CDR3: CASSVGTANTEAFF
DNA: TGTGCCAGCAGCGTAGGGACGGCGAACACTGAAGCTTTCTTT

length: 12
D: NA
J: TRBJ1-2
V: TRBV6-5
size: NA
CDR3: CASRLANYGYTF
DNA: TGTGCCAGCAGACTAGCTAACTATGGCTACACCTTC

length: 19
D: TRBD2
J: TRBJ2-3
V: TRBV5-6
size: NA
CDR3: CASSSYLLAGGISTDTQYF
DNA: TGTGCCAGCAGCTCCTACCTTCTAGCGGGGGGGATAAGCACAGATACGCAGTATTTT

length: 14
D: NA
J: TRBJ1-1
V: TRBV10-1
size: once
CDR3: CASSVQGTGTEAFF
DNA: TGCGCCAGCAGTGTCCAGGGGACCGGCACTGAAGCTTTCTTT

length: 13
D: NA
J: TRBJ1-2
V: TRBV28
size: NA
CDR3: CASRRGADYGYTF
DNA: TGTGCCAGCAGGAGGGGCGCAGACTATGGCTACACCTTC

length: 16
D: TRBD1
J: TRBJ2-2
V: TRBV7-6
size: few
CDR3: CASSSAGQGGTGELFF
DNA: TGTGCCAGCAGCTCCGCCGGACAGGGGGGCACCGGGGAGCTGTTTTTT

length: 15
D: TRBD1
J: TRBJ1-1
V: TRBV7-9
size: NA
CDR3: CASSFSGTVNTEAFF
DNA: TGTGCCAGCAGCTTCTCCGGGACAGTGAACACTGAAGCTTTCTTT

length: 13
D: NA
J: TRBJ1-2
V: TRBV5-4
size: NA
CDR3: CASSKDIIDGYTF
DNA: TGTGCCAGCAGCAAGGACATTATAGATGGCTACACCTTC

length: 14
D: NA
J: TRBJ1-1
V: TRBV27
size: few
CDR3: CASSLVKGSHEAFF
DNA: TGTGCCAGCAGTTTGGTGAAGGGGAGCCATGAAGCTTTCTTT

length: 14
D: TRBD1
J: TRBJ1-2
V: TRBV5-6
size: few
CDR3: CASSLDRGPYGYTF
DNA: TGTGCCAGCAGCTTGGACAGGGGGCCCTATGGCTACACCTTC